Listed here are 15 T cell receptor beta chains from one sample, sequenced in a study of blood T cell repertoires in COVID-19. The repertoire was sequenced with immunoSEQ multiplex PCR; TCRdb's copy has only in-frame clones and lacks some. The sample lists more than 60,000 clones; approximately 86% were seen once. Sequencing was performed on peripheral blood. The receptors stem from a man aged 80 or over with COVID-19, enrolled during active disease.

The chain links TRBV5-1 to TRBJ1-2, with D possibly being TRBD1 (5 bases). With 4 bases removed from V and 3 bases from J, the gap between germline ends came to 13 bases. The length of the CDR3 is 14 residues. Germline CDR1 is SGHRS and CDR2 is YFSETQ. CDR3 in amino acids: CASSAATADYGYTF. CDR3 bases: TGCGCCAGCAGCGCCGCGACAGCTGACTATGGCTACACCTTC.

The chain couples TRBV7-2 to TRBJ2-1; TRBD1 matches 7 bases. Trimming cost V 6 bases and J 2 bases; bases outside gene matches: 4. The CDR3 length is 14 residues. Germline V gives CDR1 SGHTA, CDR2 FQGNSA. The DNA for the CDR3 is TGTGCCAGCAGATGGGACAGTGCCTACAATGAGCAGTTCTTC. Translating gives CASRWDSAYNEQFF.

The chain uses TRBV19 and TRBJ1-2, with D unclear. Germline CDR1 reads LNHDA; CDR2 reads SQIVND (reference sequence). Trimming shortened V by 3 bases and J by 7 bases, and 6 bases separated the two germline ends. The CDR3 is 11 amino acids. As DNA, the CDR3 is TGTGCCAGTAGTATGGAGAGTGGCTACACCTTC. As protein: CASSMESGYTF. The full variable domain, its missing parts supplied by reference TRBV19 and TRBJ1-2, is DGGITQSPKYLFRKEGQNVTLSCEQNLNHDAMYWYRQDPGQGLRLIYYSQIVNDFQKGDIAEGYSVSREKKESFPLTVTSAQKNPTAFYLCASSMESGYTFGSGTRLTVV.

This rearrangement joins TRBV4-1 to TRBJ2-2; the D is unclear. In germline, CDR1 is MGHRA, CDR2 YSYEKL. Deletions cut 4 bases from V and 1 base from J, with 7 bases between. This CDR3 contains 14 residues. In DNA form, the CDR3 reads TGCGCCAGCAGCCGGTACATGAACACCGGGGAGCTGTTTTTT. It specifies CASSRYMNTGELFF.

This chain uses TRBV7-8 with TRBJ2-7; D gene ambiguous. The CDR3 length is 15 residues. Per the germline V gene, CDR1 is SGHVS and CDR2 is FQNEAQ. V lost 1 base and J lost 2, with 12 bases in between. In DNA, the CDR3 is TGTGCCAGCAGCTTAGAACTTGGGCAGACCTACGAGCAGTACTTC. The encoded protein is CASSLELGQTYEQYF.

This sequence joins TRBV11-2 and TRBJ1-4; D might be TRBD1 (6 bases). Per germline, CDR1 SGHAT and CDR2 FQNNGV. This CDR3 has 13 residues. The ends were cut back, 5 bases at V and 8 bases at J, with 12 bases in the middle. The CDR3, as DNA: TGTGCCAGCAGCAGTTCGGGGGGCGAAAAACTGTTTTTT. It yields the protein CASSSSGGEKLFF. The variable domain in full, with the rest retrieved from reference TRBV11-2 and TRBJ1-4, is EAGVAQSPRYKIIEKRQSVAFWCNPISGHATLYWYQQILGQGPKLLIQFQNNGVVDDSQLPKDRFSAERLKGVDSTLKIQPAKLEDSAVYLCASSSSGGEKLFFGSGTQLSVL.

Here the CDR3 DNA reads TGTGCCAGTAGTATAGGCCCCGGACAGGGAGCCTACGAGCAGTACTTC. It yields the protein CASSIGPGQGAYEQYF. The chain couples TRBV19 to TRBJ2-7; 8 nucleotides agree with TRBD1. The CDR3 has 16 residues. V gave up 1 base and J gave up 2 bases; unmatched junction bases: 7. The germline V gene encodes CDR1 LNHDA and CDR2 SQIVND (reference sequence). The variable domain in full, completed from reference TRBV19 and TRBJ2-7, reads DGGITQSPKYLFRKEGQNVTLSCEQNLNHDAMYWYRQDPGQGLRLIYYSQIVNDFQKGDIAEGYSVSREKKESFPLTVTSAQKNPTAFYLCASSIGPGQGAYEQYFGPGTRLTVT.

The chain uses TRBV4-1 and TRBJ1-2; TRBD1 matches 8 bases. V shed 4 bases, J shed 4 bases, and the junction held 5 bases outside the gene matches. CDR3 length: 14 amino acids. From germline, CDR1 is MGHRA and CDR2 YSYEKL. The CDR3 protein is CASSLGQAPYGYTF. The CDR3 region has the DNA TGCGCCAGCAGCCTGGGACAGGCGCCCTATGGCTACACCTTC.

CDR3 region: CASSPWGTSGVTSANNEQFF. The CDR3 DNA follows: TGTGCCAGCAGCCCTTGGGGCACTAGCGGGGTTACCTCAGCCAACAATGAGCAGTTCTTC. The J gene is TRBJ2-1, the V gene TRBV7-3; 10 nucleotides align to TRBD2. V dropped 5 bases and J dropped 5; count of bases not matched to a gene: 21. The germline V gene has CDR1 SGHTA and CDR2 FQGTGA. The CDR3 spans 20 residues.

The J gene is TRBJ1-5, the V gene TRBV7-2, with D unclear. The V gene's germline CDR1 is SGHTA and CDR2 FQGNSA. V lost 1 base to trimming and J lost 4 bases, with 8 bases between them. The CDR3 has 14 residues. Here the CDR3 DNA reads TGTGCCAGCAGCTTAGTCAGTTCTAATCAGCCCCAGCATTTT. Amino acid sequence: CASSLVSSNQPQHF.

The chain is built from TRBV5-6 and TRBJ1-3; 7 bases fit TRBD1. The CDR3 contains 14 residues. V lost 4 bases and J lost 4; bases outside the gene matches: 5. The germline V gene has CDR1 SGHDT and CDR2 YYEEEE. The CDR3 nucleotides read TGTGCCAGCAGCCGACAGGGATCCGGAAACACCATATATTTT. Translating it yields CASSRQGSGNTIYF.

CDR3 sequence reads: CASSLREMQGINEQYF. The DNA for the CDR3 is TGTGCCAGCAGCTTACGAGAGATGCAGGGGATAAACGAGCAGTACTTC. The V and J genes are TRBV11-2 and TRBJ2-7, with D possibly TRBD1 on 6 matching bases. V shed 2 bases and J shed 5 bases, with 19 bases lying between them. Germline CDR1 and CDR2: SGHAT and FQNNGV. There are 16 residues in the CDR3.

The chain uses TRBV5-6 and TRBJ1-3; D not resolved. The CDR3 has 18 amino acids. Germline CDR1 SGHDT, CDR2 YYEEEE. The V and J ends lost 4 bases and 3 bases respectively, with 23 bases between them. Here the CDR3 reads CASSPAAGMAFFGNTIYF. The CDR3 DNA sequence: TGTGCCAGCAGCCCCGCCGCAGGAATGGCATTCTTTGGAAACACCATATATTTT.

The chain uses TRBV6-5 and TRBJ2-5; D is perhaps TRBD1 (6 bases). Germline assignment: CDR1 MNHEY and CDR2 SVGAGI. The CDR3 contains 14 residues. The V end was cut by 2 bases, the J end by 2 bases, with 9 bases between. The CDR3 region has the DNA TGTGCCAGCAGTTACCCAGGACAGCAAGAGACCCAGTACTTC. As protein: CASSYPGQQETQYF.

The CDR3 sequence is CASSYGQGEGNQPQHF. The CDR3 DNA sequence: TGTGCCAGTAGTTATGGACAGGGGGAGGGGAATCAGCCCCAGCATTTT. The chain recombines TRBV19 with TRBJ1-5, with 10 bases fitting TRBD1. Per the germline V gene, CDR1 is LNHDA and CDR2 is SQIVND (reference sequence). The CDR3 totals 16 residues. V shed 5 bases and J 4 bases; nucleotides not matched to a gene: 8.